A selection of T cell receptor beta chains follows, all from one sample in a study of blood T cell repertoires in COVID-19. TCRdb's copy holds only in-frame clones and misses some; the assay was immunoSEQ multiplex PCR. The sample carries over 400,000 clones, approximately 91% recorded once. The source material was PBMCs or T cells enriched from blood (not recorded which). The origin of the receptors is a woman aged 55-69 years who had recovered from COVID-19. CDR3s include the opening cysteine and the closing phenylalanine or tryptophan. The order of the fields is J gene, V gene, D gene, clone size, CDR3 DNA, CDR3 protein. A D gene is named only where the DNA matches it firmly. Expanded clones are given a class, and other clones once, few, many or no size at all.

TRBJ1-4	TRBV19	-	-	TGTGCCAGTACCCTAGGGAGGGTAGGAGCAACTAATGAAAAACTGTTTTTT	CASTLGRVGATNEKLFF
TRBJ2-3	TRBV7-6	-	once	TGTGCCAGCAGCTTATTCGCAGATACGCAGTATTTT	CASSLFADTQYF
TRBJ1-2	TRBV6-5	-	few	TGTGCCAGCAGTTACTCAGGGCAGGGGCATGGCTACACCTTC	CASSYSGQGHGYTF
TRBJ2-5	TRBV19	TRBD1	-	TGTGCCAGTAGTATTACAGGGGGCATGAAGACCCAGTACTTC	CASSITGGMKTQYF
TRBJ1-4	TRBV4-1	-	-	TGCGCCAGCAGCCCGGGGGGGTCCGCAGGCCCTCTTGCCCATGCAACTAATGAAAAACTGTTTTTT	CASSPGGSAGPLAHATNEKLFF
TRBJ2-7	TRBV3-1/TRBV3-2	-	once	TGTGCCAGCAGCCAAGGGGGCCCAAACTCCTACGAGCAGTACTTC	CASSQGGPNSYEQYF
TRBJ1-6	TRBV27	TRBD1	-	TGTGCCAGCAGGCTAACAGACAGGGGCGCATATAATTCACCCCTCCACTTT	CASRLTDRGAYNSPLHF
TRBJ1-2	TRBV6-1	-	-	TGTGCCAGCAGTGAAGCGGACGGGGGGCTCGGTTGGGGCTACACCTTC	CASSEADGGLGWGYTF
TRBJ1-6	TRBV5-4	TRBD1	-	TGTGCCAGCAGCTCCTCCGGGACAGGGGGCACGGCCCTCCACTTT	CASSSSGTGGTALHF
TRBJ1-4	TRBV3-1/TRBV3-2	-	-	TGTGCCAGCAGCCAAGATGGGGGCGGAAAACTGTTTTTT	CASSQDGGGKLFF
TRBJ1-6	TRBV9	-	-	TGTGCCAGCAGCCCAGACGAGGGTACAGGGTATAATTCACCCCTCCACTTT	CASSPDEGTGYNSPLHF
TRBJ1-6	TRBV5-4	-	-	TGTGCCAGCAGCATTGACAGCTCCTATAATTCACCCCTCCACTTT	CASSIDSSYNSPLHF
TRBJ2-7	TRBV18	-	-	TGTGCCAGCTCACCCTTAGGCAGGGAGGCCTACGAGCAGTACTTC	CASSPLGREAYEQYF
TRBJ1-2	TRBV5-4	TRBD1	-	TGTGCCAGCAATCAGGACAGGGATTATGGCTACACCTTC	CASNQDRDYGYTF
TRBJ2-1	TRBV7-2	-	-	TGTGCCAGCAACTTCGGGGGATCCTACAATGAGCAGTTCTTC	CASNFGGSYNEQFF
TRBJ2-5	TRBV11-2	-	-	TGTGCCAGCAGCTCCCGGGGGACCCAGTACTTC	CASSSRGTQYF
TRBJ2-2	TRBV5-4	TRBD2	-	TGTGCCAGCAGCTTTTTACTAGCGGGGGTGACCGGGGAGCTGTTTTTT	CASSFLLAGVTGELFF
TRBJ2-1	TRBV30	TRBD1	-	TGTGCCTGGAGTGTAACGAGAACTTCTAGAAGGACAGGTATGCAGTTCTTC	CAWSVTRTSRRTGMQFF
TRBJ1-2	TRBV2	-	-	TGTGCCAGCGGGGCCCTCAGGGTTTCTAACTATGGCTACACCTTC	CASGALRVSNYGYTF
TRBJ1-2	TRBV30	TRBD1	-	TGTGCCTGGACGGACAGGGGCTTTCGTGGCTACACCTTC	CAWTDRGFRGYTF
TRBJ1-5	TRBV30	TRBD1	-	TGTGCCTGGAGCGGGACAGTTAGCAATCAGCCCCAGCATTTT	CAWSGTVSNQPQHF
TRBJ2-3	TRBV5-6	TRBD1	-	TGTGCCAGCAGCCCCACAGGGGCGGATACGCAGTATTTT	CASSPTGADTQYF
TRBJ2-1	TRBV30	TRBD2	-	TGTGCCTGGAGTTTCCGGGGGGGAAAGAGAAATGAGCAGTTCTTC	CAWSFRGGKRNEQFF
TRBJ2-2	TRBV7-2	TRBD2	-	TGTGCCAGCAGCTTAGAGAGCGGGGGGGACACCGGGGAGCTGTTTTTT	CASSLESGGDTGELFF
TRBJ2-1	TRBV5-5	TRBD2	-	TGTGCCAGCAGCTTGGTTAGCGGGGGGGCCGGTGAGCAGTTCTTC	CASSLVSGGAGEQFF
TRBJ2-1	TRBV4-1	-	-	TGCGCCAGCAGCCAAGATTCGCGCTCCTACAATGAGCAGTTCTTC	CASSQDSRSYNEQFF
TRBJ1-2	TRBV3-1/TRBV3-2	-	-	TGTGCCAGCAGCCAAGACAGGGCGGTCGGCTACACCTTC	CASSQDRAVGYTF
TRBJ1-4	TRBV15	-	-	TGTGCCACCAGCAGGGGACACAATAATGAAAAACTGTTTTTT	CATSRGHNNEKLFF
TRBJ1-5	TRBV10-3	-	-	TGTGCCATCAGTGACCGGTCTGGGGCAGGGGCTAGCAATCAGCCCCAGCATTTT	CAISDRSGAGASNQPQHF
TRBJ2-5	TRBV5-4	TRBD1	-	TGTGCCAGCAGCCCCCGGACAGGGGAGGAGACCCAGTACTTC	CASSPRTGEETQYF
TRBJ1-6	TRBV2	-	-	TGTGCCAGCAGTGACAGCAGGGCTGGTTCACCCCTCCACTTT	CASSDSRAGSPLHF
TRBJ1-2	TRBV27	-	-	TGTGCCAGCAGCCCTCCAGGGCAATTTAGCTACACCTTC	CASSPPGQFSYTF
TRBJ1-1	TRBV7-8	-	-	TGTGCCAGCAGCTCCAGGGAGAACACTGAAGCTTTCTTT	CASSSRENTEAFF
TRBJ2-3	TRBV6-2/TRBV6-3	TRBD2	once	TGTGCCAGCAGTCAAGTAGCGGGGGGGTGGGCAGATACGCAGTATTTT	CASSQVAGGWADTQYF
TRBJ2-3	TRBV9	TRBD2	few	TGTGCCAGCAGCGTAGGTGGGGGGGGCACAGATACGCAGTATTTT	CASSVGGGGTDTQYF
TRBJ1-6	TRBV12-3/TRBV12-4	-	-	TGTGCCAGCAGTTTACGGGTTAATTCACCCCTCCACTTT	CASSLRVNSPLHF
TRBJ2-7	TRBV5-4	TRBD1	-	TGTGCCAGCAGCTTGGGGGGACAGGGGGCGGACGAGCAGTACTTC	CASSLGGQGADEQYF
TRBJ1-1	TRBV13	TRBD1	-	TGTGCCAGCAGCCCGACCTCCGGGACAGGTCTTATGAACACTGAAGCTTTCTTT	CASSPTSGTGLMNTEAFF
TRBJ2-6	TRBV19	TRBD1	-	TGTGCCAGTAGTGTGGACAGGGGCGCTGGGGCCAACGTCCTGACTTTC	CASSVDRGAGANVLTF
TRBJ2-5	TRBV6-1	-	many	TGTGCCAGCAGTGAAATCCATTACCAAGAGACCCAGTACTTC	CASSEIHYQETQYF
TRBJ1-2	TRBV12-3/TRBV12-4	-	-	TGTGCCAGCAGTTTCCGCCGGGGGGGCTACACCTTC	CASSFRRGGYTF